The TCR beta chain under discussion was sequenced for a study of T-cell reconstitution after alpha-beta-depleted transplantation in children. Study-wide findings and caveats: Several hundred expanded graft clones reportedly supplied alpha-beta T cells about two months after transplant.

A remark on this clonotype: Its antigen is not known.

The TCRbeta library incorporated unique molecular identifiers. One entry per CDR3 protein, called by TCRdb with MiXCR from the PCR reads. This table has roughly 670,000 distinct CDR3 sequences, around 13% appearing once. The sample was PBMCs, taken before TCRalphabeta/CD19-depleted stem cell transplant. This sequence was found in a girl aged 2-10 years with congenital amegakaryocytic thrombocytopenia, due to receive a stem cell transplant.

The CDR3 DNA is TGCGCCAGCCGACCTAATAACGAACCGAACACTGAAGCTTTCTTT. Translated: CASRPNNEPNTEAFF. The chain is built from TRBV5-1 and TRBJ1-1; no definite D call. The germline CDR1 and CDR2 sequences are SGHRS and YFSETQ. Deletions cut 7 bases from V and 1 base from J, with 17 bases between. The CDR3 has 15 amino acids.